Shown below are 29 T cell receptor beta chains from a single sample sequenced in a study of cytomegalovirus exposure and HLA in healthy donors. Researchers ran the PCR with 60 Vbeta and 13 Jbeta primers. The method was immunoSEQ multiplex PCR; TCRdb's version includes in-frame clones alone and lacks a portion of them. The repertoire holds roughly 100,000 clones, with approximately 80% as singletons. The specimen sequenced was PBMCs. The receptor set was obtained from a man aged 30-40 years in good health and CMV-seronegative.

The rearrangement uses TRBV9 and TRBJ2-7; 12 bases align to TRBD1. Trimming cost V 0 bases and J 2 bases; bases outside gene matches: 9. The CDR3 loop spans 18 amino acids. Germline V gives CDR1 SGDLS, CDR2 YYNGEE. The CDR3 loop is CASSVALPGTGGPYEQYF. CDR3 sequence (DNA): TGTGCCAGCAGCGTAGCTCTCCCCGGGACAGGGGGCCCCTACGAGCAGTACTTC.

This clone was seen a handful of times. The chain recombines TRBV4-1 with TRBJ2-7; TRBD2 matches at 9 bases. This CDR3 is 16 amino acids long. V lost 1 base and J lost 3; bases outside the gene matches: 7. Germline V gives CDR1 MGHRA, CDR2 YSYEKL. CDR3 DNA: TGCGCCAGCAGCCAAGTAGGTAGCGGGAGTGGCTACGAGCAGTACTTC. The encoded protein is CASSQVGSGSGYEQYF.

The rearrangement links TRBV5-1 to TRBJ2-5; TRBD1 matches 7 bases. This CDR3 contains 15 residues. V lost 4 bases to trimming and J lost 2 bases; unmatched junction nucleotides: 8. CDR1 SGHRS and CDR2 YFSETQ come from the germline V gene. CDR3: CASSPGQAHQETQYF. The DNA for the CDR3 is TGCGCCAGCAGCCCCGGACAGGCCCATCAAGAGACCCAGTACTTC.

This clone has only one observation. This chain uses TRBV10-1 with TRBJ1-3; 9 bases align to TRBD1. The CDR3 loop spans 14 amino acids. V trimming: 8 bases; J trimming: 2 bases; junction bases outside the gene matches: 4. The germline CDR1 and CDR2 sequences are WNHNN and SYGVQD (reference sequence). This CDR3 is CASLGDRAGNTIYF. The CDR3 coding sequence is TGCGCCAGCCTGGGGGACAGGGCTGGAAACACCATATATTTT.

The gene calls are TRBV7-9 and TRBJ2-3; TRBD2 agrees at 7 bases. The V gene's germline CDR1 is SEHNR and CDR2 FQNEAQ (reference sequence). There are 14 residues in the CDR3. The J segment lost 9 bases and the V segment lost 4 bases, leaving 10 bases of the junction unmatched. In nucleotides, the CDR3 is TGTGCCAGCAGCTCCATGACTAGCTCGGACACGCAGTATTTT. It is translated as CASSSMTSSDTQYF.

CDR3 sequence: CASSLRLAGAYRYF. CDR3 bases: TGTGCCAGCAGCTTAAGGCTAGCGGGAGCTTATCGGTACTTC. The chain carries TRBV11-2 and TRBJ2-7, with TRBD2 matching 10 bases. V lost 2 bases to trimming and J lost 12 bases; unmatched junction nucleotides: 10. Germline-derived CDR1 and CDR2 are SGHAT and FQNNGV. This CDR3 is 14 amino acids long.

The CDR3 loop reads CASSLAGGFNEQYF. Written as DNA, the CDR3 is TGCGCCAGCAGCTTGGCCGGAGGGTTTAACGAGCAGTACTTC. This chain joins TRBV5-1 and TRBJ2-7, with D maybe TRBD2 (6 bases). This CDR3 comprises 14 residues. Trimming stripped 0 bases from V and 5 bases from J, with 12 bases between. CDR1 SGHRS and CDR2 YFSETQ come from the germline V gene.

This rearrangement joins TRBV12-2 to TRBJ2-3; TRBD1 is taken as the D call from the table, unchecked against the DNA. TRBV12-2 is a documented pseudogene. This CDR3 has 16 residues. The CDR3 DNA reads as TGTGCAAGTCGCCCGACGGCCAGGGGGCGCACAGATACGCAGTATTTT. This encodes CASRPTARGRTDTQYF.

On this clone itself: At one end, the junction sequence differs from germline, possibly due to a read error. V and J are TRBV30 and TRBJ2-7, with 7 bases lining up with TRBD2. Looked up from germline, CDR1 is GTSNPN and CDR2 is SVGIG (reference sequence). The CDR3 covers 14 residues. The CDR3 DNA follows: TGTGCCTGGAGTGCGGGCGGGAGCTCCTGCGAGCAGTACTTC. This sequence encodes CAWSAGGSSCEQYF.

The chain employs TRBV7-2 and TRBJ2-1; D may be TRBD2 (5 bases). Germline V gene data show CDR1 as SGHTA and CDR2 as FQGNSA. This CDR3 contains 16 residues. The germline V and J ends were trimmed by 1 base and 7 bases, with 17 bases remaining between them. Written as DNA, the CDR3 is TGTGCCAGCAGCTTAGGGATGGGCGGGTTATGGAATGAGCAGTTCTTC. This translates into CASSLGMGGLWNEQFF.

This chain uses TRBV5-8 with TRBJ1-3; D might be TRBD1 (5 bases). CDR1 and CDR2 (germline): SGHTS, YDEGEE. V dropped 4 bases and J dropped 0 bases, with 17 bases sitting between them. The CDR3 extends over 17 amino acids. For the CDR3, the DNA is TGTGCCAGCAGCCAACGACAGACAAGAACCTCTGGAAACACCATATATTTT. Residues: CASSQRQTRTSGNTIYF. The full variable domain, completed using reference TRBV5-8 and TRBJ1-3, is EAGVTQSPTHLIKTRGQQATLRCSPISGHTSVYWYQQALGLGLQFLLWYDEGEERNRGNFPPRFSGRQFPNYSSELNVNALELEDSALYLCASSQRQTRTSGNTIYFGEGSWLTVV.

The genes are TRBV5-1 and TRBJ2-2; 7 nucleotides align to TRBD1. The CDR3 is made up of 18 amino acids. Germline V CDR1 and CDR2: SGHRS, YFSETQ. J gave up 5 bases and V 4 bases, and 17 bases lay outside the gene matches. CDR3 coding DNA: TGCGCCAGCAGCCGCACCAGAAAAGGGACAGAGAGGACCGGGGAGCTGTTTTTT. It codes for CASSRTRKGTERTGELFF.

The CDR3 spells CASSLGQARGEKLFF. The CDR3 DNA reads TGCGCCAGCAGCTTGGGACAGGCCAGAGGTGAAAAACTGTTTTTT. The chain recombines TRBV5-1 with TRBJ1-4; TRBD1 might be the D (6 bases). The V end lost 0 bases, the J end lost 7 bases, and 13 bases lay between the germline ends. This CDR3 has 15 residues. CDR1 is SGHRS, CDR2 YFSETQ, per germline.

This clone has only a few counts. V usage is TRBV27 and J usage is TRBJ2-2; 10 nucleotides align to TRBD1. With V trimmed by 1 base and J by 5 bases, 1 base remained unmatched. This CDR3 has 15 amino acids. Germline CDR1 and CDR2: MNHEY and SMNVEV (reference sequence). CDR3 amino acids: CASSLWTGGTGELFF. CDR3 nucleotides: TGTGCCAGCAGTTTATGGACAGGGGGGACCGGGGAGCTGTTTTTT.

The chain joins TRBV2 to TRBJ1-5; D possibly corresponds to TRBD1 (6 bases). Germline V gives CDR1 SNHLY, CDR2 FYNNEI. The CDR3 has 14 amino acids. V was cut by 9 bases and J by 0 bases, with 12 bases left in between. This chain's CDR3 is CARSGQNSNQPQHF. For the CDR3, the DNA is TGTGCCAGATCCGGACAGAATAGCAATCAGCCCCAGCATTTT.

This clone was observed a handful of times. The chain links TRBV14 to TRBJ2-7; possibly TRBD1 for D (5 bases). Germline V gene lookup returns CDR1 SGHDN and CDR2 FVKESK. Between the trimmed V and J ends, which lost 0 bases and 6 bases, there was a span of 9 bases. The CDR3 is 13 amino acids. The CDR3 bases are TGTGCCAGCAGCCAAGATCTGGGGCTCGAGCAGTACTTC. This translates into CASSQDLGLEQYF.

The chain couples TRBV4-1 to TRBJ2-3; the D is unclear. The V end was cut by 0 bases, the J end by 2 bases, with 12 bases between. CDR3 length equals 16 residues. Germline loops: CDR1 MGHRA, CDR2 YSYEKL. CDR3 sequence: CASSQDPNLNTDTQYF. The DNA of the CDR3 is TGCGCCAGCAGCCAAGACCCCAACCTAAACACAGATACGCAGTATTTT.

The V and J genes are TRBV18 and TRBJ1-1, with 7 bases fitting TRBD1. V gave up 6 bases and J gave up 5 bases; unmatched junction bases: 12. This CDR3 is built from 15 residues. Germline CDR1 is KGHSH and CDR2 is LQKENI. The CDR3 DNA reads as TGTGCCAGCTCGCCCACAACCTACAGGGGAACTGAAGCTTTCTTT. This translates into CASSPTTYRGTEAFF. The variable domain in full, completed from reference TRBV18 and TRBJ1-1, reads NAGVMQNPRHLVRRRGQEARLRCSPMKGHSHVYWYRQLPEEGLKFMVYLQKENIIDESGMPKERFSAEFPKEGPSILRIQQVVRGDSAAYFCASSPTTYRGTEAFFGQGTRLTVV.

This clone was seen a single time. The V gene is TRBV6-4, the J gene TRBJ1-1; D is ambiguous. The CDR3 contains 13 residues. Trimming stripped 6 bases from V and 1 base from J, with 9 bases between. The germline gives CDR1 MRHNA, CDR2 SNTAGT. This CDR3 reads CASRRTGNTEAFF. The CDR3 nucleotides read TGTGCCAGCAGGCGGACTGGGAACACTGAAGCTTTCTTT.

The J gene is TRBJ2-1, the V gene TRBV7-2, with D perhaps TRBD1 (5 bases). Trimming cost V 5 bases and J 10 bases, with 18 bases left between them. CDR3 length: 14 amino acids. CDR1 and CDR2 from the germline V gene are SGHTA and FQGNSA. CDR3 nucleotides: TGTGCCAGCAGCCCCTCTGCCAGGGTCGGGGAGCAGTTCTTC. This gives the protein CASSPSARVGEQFF. The complete variable domain, with remaining parts taken from reference TRBV7-2 and TRBJ2-1, reads GAGVSQSPSNKVTEKGKDVELRCDPISGHTALYWYRQSLGQGLEFLIYFQGNSAPDKSGLPSDRFSAERTGGSVSTLTIQRTQQEDSAVYLCASSPSARVGEQFFGPGTRLTVL.

This clone was recorded only once. This chain links TRBV2 with TRBJ1-2, with D perhaps TRBD1 (5 bases). This CDR3 spans 14 amino acids. Trimming took 1 base from V and 4 from J, leaving 10 bases between them. Germline lookup yields CDR1 SNHLY and CDR2 FYNNEI. The CDR3, as DNA: TGTGCCAGCAGTGAAGGGCCAGGGATCTATGGCTACACCTTC. Translation: CASSEGPGIYGYTF. Full variable domain (missing parts from reference TRBV2 and TRBJ1-2): EPEVTQTPSHQVTQMGQEVILRCVPISNHLYFYWYRQILGQKVEFLVSFYNNEISEKSEIFDDQFSVERPDGSNFTLKIRSTKLEDSAMYFCASSEGPGIYGYTFGSGTRLTVV.

This clone was recorded only once. V usage is TRBV4-3 and J usage is TRBJ2-1; 8 nucleotides align to TRBD2. This CDR3 spans 17 amino acids. The ends lost 3 bases at V and 8 bases at J; junction bases unmatched: 15. CDR1 is LGHNA, CDR2 YSLEER, per germline. CDR3 sequence (DNA): TGCGCCAGCAGCCACCCTGTCAACGGGGGGGAGATGCATGAGCAGTTCTTC. Its translation: CASSHPVNGGEMHEQFF.

The chain couples TRBV10-3 to TRBJ1-1, with TRBD1 as a possible D gene (6 bases). This CDR3 is 14 amino acids long. V lost 3 bases and J lost 4, with 12 bases in between. Germline V gene lookup returns CDR1 ENHRY and CDR2 SYGVKD. The CDR3 here is CAISEQGFSTEAFF. The DNA of the CDR3 is TGTGCCATCAGTGAACAGGGATTCAGCACTGAAGCTTTCTTT.

The V and J genes are TRBV28 and TRBJ2-7; perhaps TRBD2 as D (6 bases). Per the germline V gene, CDR1 is MDHEN and CDR2 is SYDVKM. The CDR3 runs 16 residues. Trimming removed 5 bases from V and 3 bases from J, with 20 bases in between. CDR3 in amino acids: CASSLLWGGNDYEQYF. The CDR3 coding sequence is TGTGCCAGCAGTCTCCTCTGGGGCGGGAACGACTACGAGCAGTACTTC.

The chain combines TRBV5-1 with TRBJ1-3; D is perhaps TRBD1 (5 bases). The germline CDR1 and CDR2 sequences are SGHRS and YFSETQ. The V and J ends lost 1 base and 2 bases respectively, with 10 bases between them. The CDR3 sequence is 15 residues long. CDR3 sequence reads: CASSLNQGPGNTIYF. The CDR3 DNA is TGCGCCAGCAGCTTGAACCAGGGCCCTGGAAACACCATATATTTT.

CDR3 loop: CASSIRDSNSPLHF. As DNA, the CDR3 is TGTGCCAGCAGCATCCGGGACAGCAATTCACCCCTCCACTTT. The chain combines TRBV7-9 with TRBJ1-6; 7 bases match TRBD1. V lost 5 bases, J lost 7 bases, and 5 bases stayed unmatched. Germline V gene lookup returns CDR1 SEHNR and CDR2 FQNEAQ (reference sequence). CDR3 size: 14 residues.

This chain uses TRBV11-2 with TRBJ1-2; TRBD1 aligns across 8 bases. J gave up 2 bases and V 1 base, and 0 bases lay outside the gene matches. CDR1 and CDR2 (germline): SGHAT, FQNNGV. CDR3 size: 14 residues. The CDR3 nucleotides are TGTGCCAGCAGCTTAGGACAGGGGAACTATGGCTACACCTTC. It is translated as CASSLGQGNYGYTF.

The rearrangement uses TRBV7-2 and TRBJ2-7, with 9 bases fitting TRBD2. Trimming at V came to 0 bases and at J to 4 bases, leaving 1 base not matched to a gene. Germline CDR1 and CDR2: SGHTA and FQGNSA. The CDR3 spans 14 residues. CDR3 bases: TGTGCCAGCAGCTTAGCACTAGCGGGTTACGAGCAGTACTTC. This sequence encodes CASSLALAGYEQYF.

The chain recombines TRBV14 with TRBJ1-1; D call uncertain. Germline CDR1 SGHDN, CDR2 FVKESK. The V and J ends lost 4 bases and 10 bases respectively, with 19 bases between them. The CDR3 is made up of 14 amino acids. The CDR3 sequence: CASSLYGSSGRAFF. CDR3 nucleotides: TGTGCCAGCAGCCTGTATGGGTCATCGGGTAGAGCTTTCTTT.